This entry lists 24 T cell receptor beta chains sequenced from one sample in a study of shared clonotypes between healthy human individuals. Sequencing was performed with immunoSEQ multiplex PCR; in TCRdb, only in-frame clones are kept and a portion is missing. In the table there are 450,000 to 500,000 clones, roughly 80% of which are singletons. The specimen was PBMCs. Source of these receptors: a woman aged 35 to 49 in good health. Some clones in this sample may be carry-over from other donors' samples.

In regard to this clone: With a far larger clone one base away, a read error is the likely cause. The chain recombines TRBV6-1 with TRBJ2-1; 8 bases map to TRBD2. The CDR3 loop spans 15 amino acids. Germline CDR1 and CDR2: MNHNS and SASEGT. V lost 4 bases to trimming and J lost 8 bases; unmatched junction nucleotides: 10. The CDR3 region has the DNA TGTGCCAGCAGTGGAGACTCCGGGACTAGTCATGAGCAGTTCTTC. This codes for CASSGDSGTSHEQFF.

The CDR3 DNA sequence: TGTGCCTGGAGTGACAACTATGGCTACACCTTC. Residues: CAWSDNYGYTF. The chain joins TRBV30 to TRBJ1-2; D is unclear. The germline V and J ends were trimmed by 1 base and 2 bases, with 2 bases remaining between them. The germline CDR1 and CDR2 sequences are GTSNPN and SVGIG (reference sequence). The CDR3 consists of 11 residues.

To note about this clone: A read error likely explains this, since a far larger clone differs by one base. The V and J genes are TRBV6-1 and TRBJ2-6; TRBD2 is a possible D gene (5 bases). The CDR3 totals 16 residues. Looked up from germline, CDR1 is MNHNS and CDR2 is SASEGT. CDR3 DNA: TGTGCCAGCAGTGAATTGGACTTCTCTGGGGACAACGTCCTGACTTTC. It yields the protein CASSELDFSGDNVLTF.

The chain couples TRBV7-8 to TRBJ1-5; 7 nucleotides match TRBD1. J lost 0 bases, V lost 6 bases, and 2 bases had no gene match. This CDR3 comprises 14 residues. The germline CDR1 and CDR2 sequences are SGHVS and FQNEAQ. CDR3 region: CASSGQASNQPQHF. Here the CDR3 DNA reads TGTGCCAGCAGTGGACAGGCTAGCAATCAGCCCCAGCATTTT.

A note on this clone: Other DNA sequences in the sample encode the same CDR3. The V and J genes are TRBV5-6 and TRBJ1-2; D is possibly TRBD1 (5 bases). The CDR3 length is 13 residues. From germline, CDR1 is SGHDT and CDR2 YYEEEE. V dropped 1 base and J dropped 4 bases, with 8 bases sitting between them. The CDR3 protein is CASSLRGGYGYTF. CDR3 nucleotides: TGTGCCAGCAGCTTGAGGGGCGGCTATGGCTACACCTTC.

This clone turned up a few times. CDR3 sequence reads: CASSLGGRAAGELFF. In DNA form, the CDR3 reads TGTGCCAGCAGCTTGGGCGGGAGGGCCGCCGGGGAGCTGTTTTTT. The chain employs TRBV5-4 and TRBJ2-2, with 9 bases that match TRBD2. In germline, CDR1 is SGHNT, CDR2 YYREEE (reference sequence). The CDR3 is made up of 15 amino acids. V was clipped by 0 bases and J by 6 bases; unmatched bases: 3.

The chain carries TRBV10-3 and TRBJ2-6, with D unresolved. Looked up from germline, CDR1 is ENHRY and CDR2 is SYGVKD. This CDR3 spans 14 amino acids. Trimming stripped 11 bases from V and 0 bases from J, with 11 bases between. The CDR3 sequence is CAVQQVSGANVLTF. The DNA for the CDR3 is TGTGCCGTACAACAAGTCTCTGGGGCCAACGTCCTGACTTTC.

Of note for this clone: It is likely a read error: a sequence one base away is far more abundant. Other DNA sequences in the same sample also yield this CDR3. The rearrangement uses TRBV4-2 and TRBJ2-5; D may be TRBD2 (6 bases). The ends were cut back, 0 bases at V and 11 bases at J, with 13 bases in the middle. Germline V gives CDR1 LGHNA, CDR2 YNFKEQ. The CDR3 length is 13 residues. The CDR3: CASSQDEIREQYF. The CDR3 region has the DNA TGTGCCAGCAGCCAAGATGAGATACGGGAGCAGTACTTC.

As to this clone: A far larger clone differs by one base, so this is likely a read error. This chain links TRBV15 with TRBJ1-1, with unresolved D. V gave up 0 bases and J gave up 3 bases, with 8 bases separating them. There are 14 residues in the CDR3. Germline lookup yields CDR1 LNHNV and CDR2 YYDKDF (reference sequence). CDR3 sequence (DNA): TGTGCCACCAGCAGAGATCTATGGGACACTGAAGCTTTCTTT. As protein: CATSRDLWDTEAFF.

V usage is TRBV19 and J usage is TRBJ2-7; TRBD2 matches at 13 bases. The CDR3 contains 15 residues. Germline V lookup: CDR1 LNHDA, CDR2 SQIVND (reference sequence). V lost 3 bases to trimming and J lost 6 bases; unmatched junction nucleotides: 5. The CDR3 sequence is CASSMRTSGSFEQYF. The CDR3 DNA is TGTGCCAGTAGTATGAGGACTAGCGGGAGTTTCGAGCAGTACTTC.

The chain has TRBV15 and TRBJ1-3; D perhaps matches TRBD1 (5 bases). Germline V gene data show CDR1 as LNHNV and CDR2 as YYDKDF (reference sequence). V lost 0 bases to trimming and J lost 4 bases, with 10 bases between them. The CDR3 sequence is 15 residues long. CDR3 sequence reads: CATSRDRGAGNTIYF. CDR3 DNA: TGTGCCACCAGCAGAGATCGAGGGGCCGGAAACACCATATATTTT.

The chain recombines TRBV7-2 with TRBJ2-6, with 8 positions matching TRBD2. The CDR3 is 16 amino acids. The junction had 3 bases not matched to a gene; V was cut back by 3 bases and J by 2 bases. Germline CDR1 is SGHTA and CDR2 is FQGNSA. The CDR3 spells CASSLGLDAGANVLTF. The CDR3 nucleotides are TGTGCCAGCAGCTTGGGACTAGACGCTGGGGCCAACGTCCTGACTTTC. Drawing the rest from reference TRBV7-2 and TRBJ2-6, the complete variable domain is GAGVSQSPSNKVTEKGKDVELRCDPISGHTALYWYRQSLGQGLEFLIYFQGNSAPDKSGLPSDRFSAERTGGSVSTLTIQRTQQEDSAVYLCASSLGLDAGANVLTFGAGSRLTVL.

The chain recombines TRBV7-3 with TRBJ2-1; D ambiguous. The CDR3 has 15 amino acids. V was trimmed by 4 bases and J by 0 bases, leaving 10 bases between them. CDR1 and CDR2 from the germline V gene are SGHTA and FQGTGA. CDR3 loop: CASSSDRSSYNEQFF. For the CDR3, the DNA is TGTGCCAGCAGCTCCGATCGGAGCTCCTACAATGAGCAGTTCTTC.

The chain links TRBV18 to TRBJ2-7, with unresolved D. The length of the CDR3 is 13 residues. Germline V CDR1 and CDR2: KGHSH, LQKENI. V was cut by 2 bases and J by 3 bases, with 8 bases left in between. The CDR3 DNA reads as TGTGCCAGCTCACCATTCGAGAGCTACGAGCAGTACTTC. Its translation: CASSPFESYEQYF.

This sequence joins TRBV23-1 and TRBJ1-1; TRBD1 matches 8 bases. TRBV23-1 is known as an ORF, though its function is uncertain. The CDR3 covers 16 residues. The trim removed 1 base at V and 0 bases at J, leaving 4 bases unmatched. CDR3 in amino acids: CASSQWTGRMNTEAFF. The CDR3 region has the DNA TGCGCCAGCAGTCAATGGACAGGGAGGATGAACACTGAAGCTTTCTTT.

CDR3 protein: CASSGTGSDTGELFF. In nucleotides, the CDR3 is TGCGCCAGCAGCGGGACAGGGTCCGACACCGGGGAGCTGTTTTTT. V usage is TRBV5-1 and J usage is TRBJ2-2, with 9 bases matching TRBD1. Germline V gene data show CDR1 as SGHRS and CDR2 as YFSETQ. J lost 3 bases, V lost 4 bases, and 4 bases had no gene match. The CDR3 consists of 15 residues.

The chain combines TRBV5-6 with TRBJ2-3, with D unclear. Per the germline V gene, CDR1 is SGHDT and CDR2 is YYEEEE. This CDR3 comprises 16 residues. V was clipped by 0 bases and J by 7 bases, with 18 bases between them. This CDR3 reads CASSLAGQTRRNTQYF. In DNA form, the CDR3 reads TGTGCCAGCAGCTTGGCCGGGCAGACCCGTCGGAATACGCAGTATTTT.

A note on this clone: A far larger clone lies a single base away; this is likely a read error. The sample contains more than one DNA sequence encoding this CDR3. This chain links TRBV11-1 with TRBJ1-1; no definite D call. Germline loops: CDR1 SGHAT, CDR2 FQDESV (reference sequence). The length of the CDR3 is 12 residues. V lost 1 base and J 8 bases, leaving 8 bases between the germline ends. This CDR3 reads CASSLDGGEAFF. DNA for the CDR3: TGTGCCAGCAGCTTAGATGGCGGAGAAGCTTTCTTT.

The rearrangement joins TRBV5-4 to TRBJ1-1, with 11 bases lining up with TRBD1. J was trimmed by 6 bases and V by 4 bases; bases with no gene match: 5. This CDR3 is built from 14 residues. From germline, CDR1 is SGHNT and CDR2 YYREEE (reference sequence). The CDR3 reads CASSPDRGRAEAFF. CDR3 DNA: TGTGCCAGCAGCCCGGACAGGGGGCGCGCTGAAGCTTTCTTT. The whole variable domain, filled in from reference TRBV5-4 and TRBJ1-1, reads ETGVTQSPTHLIKTRGQQVTLRCSSQSGHNTVSWYQQALGQGPQFIFQYYREEENGRGNFPPRFSGLQFPNYSSELNVNALELDDSALYLCASSPDRGRAEAFFGQGTRLTVV.

Comment on this clone: A far larger clone is off by one base, so a read error is likely. This chain uses TRBV2 with TRBJ1-1, with TRBD1 as a possible D gene (6 bases). CDR3 length equals 13 residues. CDR1 is SNHLY and CDR2 is FYNNEI in the germline V gene. V lost 6 bases to trimming and J lost 2 bases, with 10 bases between them. CDR3 amino acids: CASSPQGNTEAFF. The CDR3 nucleotides are TGTGCCAGCAGCCCACAGGGAAACACTGAAGCTTTCTTT.

The chain carries TRBV28 and TRBJ2-2; D is possibly TRBD2 (6 bases). Germline assignment: CDR1 MDHEN and CDR2 SYDVKM. V was pared by 2 bases and J by 5 bases, with 12 bases between. The CDR3 consists of 15 residues. The CDR3 nucleotides read TGTGCCAGCAGTTTAGGGGGAGGAGGAACCGGGGAGCTGTTTTTT. This encodes CASSLGGGGTGELFF.

Regarding this clone: A read error is the likely source, as a far larger clone sits one nucleotide away. This chain uses TRBV28 with TRBJ2-2; a weak D match, TRBD2 (5 bases). The V gene's germline CDR1 is MDHEN and CDR2 SYDVKM. V was trimmed by 5 bases and J by 7 bases, leaving 11 bases between them. The CDR3 is 13 amino acids. CDR3 sequence: CASSRVGIGELFF. The CDR3 DNA reads TGTGCCAGCAGTCGAGTCGGGATCGGGGAGCTGTTTTTT.

Notes on this clone: A far more abundant clone sits one base away, making this likely a read error. CDR3 sequence: CASSFNSGDQLQHF. Written as DNA, the CDR3 is TGTGCCAGCAGTTTCAACTCCGGGGATCAGCTCCAGCATTTT. The V call is TRBV6-5, the J call TRBJ1-5, with D unresolved. CDR1 and CDR2 (germline): MNHEY, SVGAGI. This CDR3 contains 14 residues.

A word on this clone: A far larger clone differs by one base, so this is likely a read error. The J gene is TRBJ2-4, the V gene TRBV30, with 8 nucleotides matching TRBD2. Germline trimming cut 0 bases from V and 12 bases from J; bases unmatched to any gene: 16. The CDR3 extends over 16 amino acids. In germline, CDR1 is GTSNPN, CDR2 SVGIG (reference sequence). CDR3 in DNA: TGTGCCTGGAGTGTGGGCTTAGGGATAGCGGGAAAAACTCAGTACTTC. This gives the protein CAWSVGLGIAGKTQYF.